A selection of T cell receptor beta chains follows, all from one sample in a study of T-cell reconstitution after alpha-beta-depleted transplantation in children. TCRdb analysed the PCR reads with MiXCR anew, one entry per CDR3 protein. The sample has about 370,000 distinct CDR3 sequences, 20% seen once. Sequenced material: PBMCs from the stem cell graft donor, taken from the stem cell graft. These receptors came from a human donor who donated a stem cell graft to a child with acute myeloid leukemia. Each CDR3 is given with its conserved first and last residue. Fields, in order: J gene, clone size, D gene, V gene, CDR3 length, CDR3 protein, CDR3 DNA. A D gene is named only where the DNA matches it firmly. For some rows the clone size is stated as once, few or many, or as a class when expanded; others skip it.

>TRBJ2-1|few|-|TRBV12-3/TRBV12-4|12
CASSLEVGEQFF
TGTGCCAGCAGTTTAGAGGTCGGTGAGCAGTTCTTC
>TRBJ2-1|-|TRBD2|TRBV6-1|14
CASSGEAGLNEQFF
TGTGCCAGCAGCGGAGAGGCGGGACTAAATGAGCAGTTCTTC
>TRBJ2-5|few|-|TRBV28|13
CASSLPPQETQYF
TGTGCCAGCAGTTTACCCCCCCAAGAGACCCAGTACTTC
>TRBJ1-1|-|-|TRBV4-1|13
CASSQDRFREAFF
TGCGCCAGCAGCCAAGATCGGTTCCGAGAAGCTTTCTTT
>TRBJ2-7|few|TRBD2|TRBV7-3|15
CASSKGLAGVSEQYF
TGTGCCAGCAGCAAAGGACTAGCGGGAGTATCCGAGCAGTACTTC
>TRBJ1-1|-|-|TRBV28|12
CASLSGGTEAFF
TGTGCCAGCCTGTCCGGGGGGACTGAAGCTTTCTTT
>TRBJ2-4|-|-|TRBV5-1|15
CASSSTGDSGNIQYF
TGCGCCAGCAGCTCGACCGGGGATTCTGGAAACATTCAGTACTTC
>TRBJ2-2|-|-|TRBV28|12
CASSSGGGELFF
TGTGCCAGCAGTTCGGGCGGCGGGGAGCTGTTTTTT
>TRBJ2-5|many|TRBD2|TRBV7-2|14
CASSPTSGRETQYF
TGTGCCAGCAGCCCGACTAGCGGGAGGGAGACCCAGTACTTC
>TRBJ2-3|-|TRBD1|TRBV9|17
CASSVGLPGQGKDTQYF
TGTGCCAGCAGCGTAGGCCTCCCGGGACAGGGTAAAGATACGCAGTATTTT
>TRBJ2-7|few|TRBD1|TRBV20-1|13
CSASERQGGEQYF
TGCAGTGCTAGTGAAAGACAGGGCGGCGAGCAGTACTTC
>TRBJ2-3|few|TRBD2|TRBV3-1|16
CASSPELAEGTDTQYF
TGTGCCAGCAGCCCCGAACTAGCGGAAGGCACAGATACGCAGTATTTT
>TRBJ2-3|-|TRBD1|TRBV2|14
CASSRQGEGDTQYF
TGTGCCAGCAGTCGACAGGGGGAAGGAGATACGCAGTATTTT
>TRBJ1-1|many|TRBD1|TRBV29-1|14
CSAPTGALNTEAFF
TGCAGCGCCCCGACAGGGGCCCTGAACACTGAAGCTTTCTTT
>TRBJ2-6|few|-|TRBV12-3/TRBV12-4|16
CASSPSGSSGANVLTF
TGTGCCAGCAGTCCCTCCGGCAGTTCTGGGGCCAACGTCCTGACTTTC
>TRBJ2-1|-|-|TRBV12-3/TRBV12-4|18
CASSSTSTVAEADNEQFF
TGTGCCAGCAGTTCAACCTCAACCGTAGCGGAAGCAGACAATGAGCAGTTCTTC
>TRBJ2-3|-|TRBD1|TRBV7-8|15
CASSPDRFGADTQYF
TGTGCCAGCAGCCCGGACAGGTTTGGCGCAGATACGCAGTATTTT
>TRBJ1-1|many|-|TRBV12-3/TRBV12-4|14
CASRMHLGNTEAFF
TGTGCCAGCAGGATGCATTTGGGGAACACTGAAGCTTTCTTT
>TRBJ2-7|many|-|TRBV20-1|13
CSARPADSYEQYF
TGCAGTGCACGCCCGGCGGACTCCTACGAGCAGTACTTC
>TRBJ2-7|few|TRBD2|TRBV5-6|15
CASRYTSGSGPEQYF
TGTGCCAGCAGGTATACTAGCGGGAGCGGCCCCGAGCAGTACTTC
>TRBJ1-5|-|-|TRBV20-1|14
CSASVGAANQPQHF
TGCAGTGCTAGTGTGGGGGCGGCAAATCAGCCCCAGCATTTT
>TRBJ2-5|few|TRBD2|TRBV14|16
CASSLTSGSDQETQYF
TGTGCCAGCAGCCTGACTAGCGGGAGTGATCAAGAGACCCAGTACTTC
>TRBJ1-3|-|-|TRBV7-2|14
CASSLGATGNTIYF
TGTGCCAGCAGTTTGGGGGCTACTGGAAACACCATATATTTT
>TRBJ1-1|few|-|TRBV12-3/TRBV12-4|13
CASSFISNTEAFF
TGTGCCAGCAGTTTCATTTCGAACACTGAAGCTTTCTTT
>TRBJ2-7|-|-|TRBV5-1|15
CASSLGLDASYEQYF
TGCGCCAGCAGCTTGGGGTTGGACGCGTCCTACGAGCAGTACTTC
>TRBJ1-1|many|TRBD1|TRBV29-1|14
CSVAGTGMNTEAFF
TGCAGCGTTGCCGGGACAGGGATGAACACTGAAGCTTTCTTT
>TRBJ2-1|-|-|TRBV12-3/TRBV12-4|16
CASRKGGHSSNNEQFF
TGTGCCAGCAGAAAAGGTGGACACAGCTCCAACAATGAGCAGTTCTTC
>TRBJ2-3|few|TRBD1|TRBV29-1|11
CSVSDRGGSYF
TGCAGCGTAAGCGACAGGGGAGGATCGTATTTT
>TRBJ1-1|many|TRBD1|TRBV5-5|16
CASSLGTGDLRTEAFF
TGTGCCAGCAGCTTGGGGACAGGGGATCTGAGGACTGAAGCTTTCTTT
>TRBJ1-3|-|-|TRBV29-1|16
CSAKPPGHSSGNTIYF
TGCAGCGCCAAACCTCCGGGACACAGCTCTGGAAACACCATATATTTT
>TRBJ2-1|-|-|TRBV30|13
CAWIESSYNEQFF
TGTGCCTGGATCGAGAGCTCCTACAATGAGCAGTTCTTC
>TRBJ1-2|few|-|TRBV29-1|14
CSVEGTLVRDGYTF
TGCAGCGTTGAGGGGACATTGGTCCGAGATGGCTACACCTTC
>TRBJ2-7|-|-|TRBV12-5|12
CASALNVHEQYF
TGTGCTAGTGCCCTGAATGTCCACGAGCAGTACTTC
>TRBJ1-1|few|-|TRBV28|17
CASSSLGEVGPGTEAFF
TGTGCCAGCAGCTCCCTTGGCGAGGTGGGCCCGGGCACTGAAGCTTTCTTT
>TRBJ1-1|many|TRBD1|TRBV29-1|14
CSVVGTGGITEAFF
TGCAGCGTTGTCGGGACAGGGGGTATCACTGAAGCTTTCTTT
>TRBJ2-1|many|TRBD2|TRBV9|17
CASSVGGSGSSYNEQFF
TGTGCCAGCAGCGTAGGGGGTAGCGGGTCCTCCTACAATGAGCAGTTCTTC
>TRBJ2-7|-|TRBD2|TRBV12-3/TRBV12-4|15
CASTLAGGYSYEQYF
TGTGCCAGCACCCTAGCGGGAGGGTACTCCTACGAGCAGTACTTC
>TRBJ2-6|-|-|TRBV4-1|17
CASSQVMTASGANVLTF
TGCGCCAGCAGCCAAGTCATGACTGCCTCTGGGGCCAACGTCCTGACTTTC
>TRBJ2-3|many|-|TRBV20-1|14
CSAFTGTQKDTQYF
TGCAGTGCTTTCACCGGGACTCAAAAAGATACGCAGTATTTT
>TRBJ2-1|few|-|TRBV28|15
CASSLVEAAFNEQFF
TGTGCCAGCAGTTTGGTGGAGGCCGCCTTTAATGAGCAGTTCTTC
>TRBJ1-6|-|-|TRBV18|12
CASSPGGLPLHF
TGTGCCAGCTCACCGGGAGGTTTACCCCTCCACTTT
>TRBJ1-2|few|TRBD1|TRBV28|12
CASDRGSYGYTF
TGTGCCAGCGACAGGGGATCGTATGGCTACACCTTC
>TRBJ2-7|-|TRBD2|TRBV6-5|15
CASSYQGLAFNEQYF
TGTGCCAGCAGTTACCAGGGACTAGCGTTCAACGAGCAGTACTTC
>TRBJ2-7|-|-|TRBV4-1|15
CASSQGSSSGYEQYF
TGCGCCAGCAGCCAAGGTTCTTCCTCTGGCTACGAGCAGTACTTC
>TRBJ2-1|-|-|TRBV7-2|14
CASSLERLVNEQFF
TGTGCCAGCAGCTTAGAGCGGCTAGTCAATGAGCAGTTCTTC
>TRBJ2-3|-|-|TRBV20-1|15
CSATASEGFTDTQYF
TGCAGTGCTACCGCCTCGGAGGGGTTCACAGATACGCAGTATTTT
>TRBJ2-2|-|TRBD2|TRBV6-2/TRBV6-3|14
CASSRLAGAVELFF
TGTGCCAGCAGCCGACTAGCGGGAGCTGTGGAGCTGTTTTTT
>TRBJ2-1|-|-|TRBV29-1|16
CSVEDLLGRRYNEQFF
TGCAGCGTTGAAGATCTCCTGGGCAGAAGATACAATGAGCAGTTCTTC
>TRBJ2-7|-|-|TRBV12-3/TRBV12-4|14
CASSLEGISCEQYF
TGTGCCAGCAGTTTGGAGGGGATTTCCTGCGAGCAGTACTTC
>TRBJ2-7|many|-|TRBV20-1|13
CSAIRDSGGEQYF
TGCAGTGCCATTCGGGACTCTGGGGGCGAGCAGTACTTC
>TRBJ2-1|many|-|TRBV11-1|18
CASRPREGRGNAYNEQFF
TGTGCCAGCAGACCCAGGGAAGGGAGAGGCAACGCCTACAATGAGCAGTTCTTC
>TRBJ2-7|-|-|TRBV20-1|16
CSAKSIQGTGAYEQYF
TGCAGTGCCAAGAGCATACAGGGTACGGGGGCCTACGAGCAGTACTTC
>TRBJ2-3|few|-|TRBV20-1|14
CSASGILGADTQYF
TGCAGTGCTAGTGGGATTCTAGGGGCAGATACGCAGTATTTT
>TRBJ2-3|many|TRBD1|TRBV28|20
CASRNPSPREPGQGADTQYF
TGTGCCAGCAGGAACCCCAGCCCCCGAGAACCGGGACAGGGGGCAGATACGCAGTATTTT
>TRBJ2-1|-|TRBD2|TRBV3-1|15
CASSPSGSNYNEQFF
TGTGCCAGCAGCCCTAGCGGGAGTAACTACAATGAGCAGTTCTTC
>TRBJ2-1|few|-|TRBV29-1|14
CSVEGGVRANEQFF
TGCAGCGTTGAAGGTGGAGTTCGTGCCAATGAGCAGTTCTTC
>TRBJ2-1|-|-|TRBV7-2|15
CASSTGLSAYNEQFF
TGTGCCAGCAGCACAGGACTTTCCGCCTACAATGAGCAGTTCTTC
>TRBJ2-7|-|TRBD1|TRBV27|13
CASGQGAPYEQYF
TGTGCCAGTGGACAGGGGGCCCCCTACGAGCAGTACTTC
>TRBJ2-5|few|-|TRBV20-1|12
CSAGGTRRAQYF
TGCAGTGCTGGTGGGACCCGCAGGGCCCAGTACTTC